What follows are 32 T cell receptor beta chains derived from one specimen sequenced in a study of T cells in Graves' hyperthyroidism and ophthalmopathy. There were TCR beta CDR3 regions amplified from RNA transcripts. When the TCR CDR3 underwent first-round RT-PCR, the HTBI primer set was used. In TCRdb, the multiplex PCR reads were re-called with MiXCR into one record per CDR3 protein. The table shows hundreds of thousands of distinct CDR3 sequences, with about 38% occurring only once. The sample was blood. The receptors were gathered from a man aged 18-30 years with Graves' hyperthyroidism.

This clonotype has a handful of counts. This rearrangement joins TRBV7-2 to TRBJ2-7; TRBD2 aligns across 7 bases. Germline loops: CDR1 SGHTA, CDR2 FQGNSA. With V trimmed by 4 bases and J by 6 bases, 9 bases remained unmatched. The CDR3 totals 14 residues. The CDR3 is CASSWLAERSEQYF. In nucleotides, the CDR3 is TGTGCCAGCAGCTGGCTAGCGGAGCGTTCCGAGCAGTACTTC. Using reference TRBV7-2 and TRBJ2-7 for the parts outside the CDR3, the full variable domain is GAGVSQSPSNKVTEKGKDVELRCDPISGHTALYWYRQSLGQGLEFLIYFQGNSAPDKSGLPSDRFSAERTGGSVSTLTIQRTQQEDSAVYLCASSWLAERSEQYFGPGTRLTVT.

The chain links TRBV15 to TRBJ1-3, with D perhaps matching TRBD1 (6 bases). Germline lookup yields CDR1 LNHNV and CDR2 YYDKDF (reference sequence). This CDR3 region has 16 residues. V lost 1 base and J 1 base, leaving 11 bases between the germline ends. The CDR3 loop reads CATSRGQGISGNTIYF. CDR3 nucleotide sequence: TGTGCCACCAGCAGAGGCCAGGGGATTTCTGGAAACACCATATATTTT.

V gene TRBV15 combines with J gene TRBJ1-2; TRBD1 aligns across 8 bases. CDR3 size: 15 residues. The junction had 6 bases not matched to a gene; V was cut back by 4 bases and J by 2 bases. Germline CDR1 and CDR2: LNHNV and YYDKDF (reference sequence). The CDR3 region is CATSTGQGINYGYTF. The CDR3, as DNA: TGTGCCACCAGCACCGGACAGGGCATCAACTATGGCTACACCTTC.

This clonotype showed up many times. The CDR3: CAISGNQGSPGELFF. CDR3 bases: TGTGCCATCAGTGGGAACCAGGGGAGCCCCGGGGAGCTGTTTTTT. The chain uses TRBV10-3 and TRBJ2-2; D might be TRBD1 (6 bases). Trimming pared 4 bases from V and 6 bases from J, leaving 15 bases between. The CDR3 runs 15 residues. The germline gives CDR1 ENHRY, CDR2 SYGVKD.

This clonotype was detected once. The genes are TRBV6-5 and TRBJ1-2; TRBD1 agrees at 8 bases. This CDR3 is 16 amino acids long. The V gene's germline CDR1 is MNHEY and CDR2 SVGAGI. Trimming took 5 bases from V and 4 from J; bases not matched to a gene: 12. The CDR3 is CASSIGQGDGFYGYTF. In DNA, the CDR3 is TGTGCCAGCAGTATCGGACAGGGCGATGGGTTCTATGGCTACACCTTC.

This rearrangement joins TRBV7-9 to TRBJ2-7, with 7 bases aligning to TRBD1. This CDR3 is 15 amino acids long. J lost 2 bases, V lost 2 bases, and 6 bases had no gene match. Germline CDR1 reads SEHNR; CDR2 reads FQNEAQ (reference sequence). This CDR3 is CASSLRRDSAYEQYF. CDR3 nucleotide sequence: TGTGCCAGCAGCTTACGCCGGGACAGTGCCTACGAGCAGTACTTC.

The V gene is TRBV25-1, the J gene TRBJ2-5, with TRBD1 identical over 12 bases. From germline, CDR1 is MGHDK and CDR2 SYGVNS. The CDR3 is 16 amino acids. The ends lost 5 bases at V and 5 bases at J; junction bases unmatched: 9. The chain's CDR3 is CASSLLGQGAVETQYF. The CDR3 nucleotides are TGTGCCAGCAGTTTATTGGGACAGGGGGCTGTGGAGACCCAGTACTTC.

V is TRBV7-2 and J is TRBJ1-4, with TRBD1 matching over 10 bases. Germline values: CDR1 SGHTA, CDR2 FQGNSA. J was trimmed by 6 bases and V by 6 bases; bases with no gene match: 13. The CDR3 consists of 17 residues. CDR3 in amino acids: CASRPGTGEGFYEKLFF. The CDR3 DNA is TGTGCCAGCAGACCCGGGACAGGGGAAGGTTTTTATGAAAAACTGTTTTTT.

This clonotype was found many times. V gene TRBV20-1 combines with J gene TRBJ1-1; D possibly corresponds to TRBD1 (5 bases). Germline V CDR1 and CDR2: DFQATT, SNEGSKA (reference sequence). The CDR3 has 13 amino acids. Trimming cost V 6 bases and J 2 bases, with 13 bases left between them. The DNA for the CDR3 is TGCAGTGCCGAGGGACGGATTAACACTGAAGCTTTCTTT. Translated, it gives CSAEGRINTEAFF.

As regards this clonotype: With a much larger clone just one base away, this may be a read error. The CDR3 spells CASGLGQGDDQPQHF. The DNA of the CDR3 is TGTGCCAGCGGCTTAGGGCAGGGGGACGATCAGCCCCAGCATTTT. The chain combines TRBV7-9 with TRBJ1-5; 7 nucleotides line up with TRBD1. The germline V gene has CDR1 SEHNR and CDR2 FQNEAQ (reference sequence). The CDR3 is made up of 15 amino acids.

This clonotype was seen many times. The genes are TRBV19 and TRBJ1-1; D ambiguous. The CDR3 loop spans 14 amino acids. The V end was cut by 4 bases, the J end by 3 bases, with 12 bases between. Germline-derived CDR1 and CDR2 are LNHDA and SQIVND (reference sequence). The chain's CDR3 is CASSTGEADTEAFF. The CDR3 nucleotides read TGTGCCAGTAGTACGGGAGAGGCGGACACTGAAGCTTTCTTT.

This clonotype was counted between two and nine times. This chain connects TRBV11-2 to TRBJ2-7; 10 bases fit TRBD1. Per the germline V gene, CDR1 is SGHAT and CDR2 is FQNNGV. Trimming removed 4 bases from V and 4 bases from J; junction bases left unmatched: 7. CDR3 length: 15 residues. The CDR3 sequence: CASSYPGQGSYEQYF. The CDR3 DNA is TGTGCCAGCAGCTACCCGGGACAGGGGTCTTACGAGCAGTACTTC.

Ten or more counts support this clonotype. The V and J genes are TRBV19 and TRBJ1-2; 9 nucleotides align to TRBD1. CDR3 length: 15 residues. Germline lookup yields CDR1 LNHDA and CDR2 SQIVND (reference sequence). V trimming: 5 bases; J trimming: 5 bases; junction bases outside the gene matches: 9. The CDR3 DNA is TGTGCCAGTAGTCCTTGGACAGGGGAACAATATGGCTACACCTTC. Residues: CASSPWTGEQYGYTF.

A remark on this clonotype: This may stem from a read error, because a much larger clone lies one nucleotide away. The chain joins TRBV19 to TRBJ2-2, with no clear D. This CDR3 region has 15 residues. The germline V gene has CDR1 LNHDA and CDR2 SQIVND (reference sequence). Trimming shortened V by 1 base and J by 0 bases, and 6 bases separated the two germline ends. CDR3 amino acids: CASSIVGPNTGELFF. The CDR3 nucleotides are TGTGCCAGTAGTATAGTCGGACCGAACACCGGGGAGCTGTTTTTT.

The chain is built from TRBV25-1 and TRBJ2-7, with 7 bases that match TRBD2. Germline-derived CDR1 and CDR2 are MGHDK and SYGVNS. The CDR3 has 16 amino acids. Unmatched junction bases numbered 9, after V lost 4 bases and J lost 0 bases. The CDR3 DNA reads TGTGCCAGCAGTGCACCTTCCTCTAGCGGCTCCTACGAGCAGTACTTC. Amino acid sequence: CASSAPSSSGSYEQYF.

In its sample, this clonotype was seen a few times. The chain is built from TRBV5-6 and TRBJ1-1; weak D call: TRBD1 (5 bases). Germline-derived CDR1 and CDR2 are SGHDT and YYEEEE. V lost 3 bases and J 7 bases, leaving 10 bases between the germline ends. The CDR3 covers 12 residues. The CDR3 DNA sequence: TGTGCCAGCAGCTGGGGACGGATTGAAGCTTTCTTT. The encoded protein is CASSWGRIEAFF.

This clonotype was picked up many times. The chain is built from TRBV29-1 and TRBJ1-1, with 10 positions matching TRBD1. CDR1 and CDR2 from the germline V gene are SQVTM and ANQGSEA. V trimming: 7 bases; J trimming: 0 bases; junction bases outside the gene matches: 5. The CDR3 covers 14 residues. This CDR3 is CSATGGIVNTEAFF. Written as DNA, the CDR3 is TGCAGCGCGACAGGGGGCATCGTGAACACTGAAGCTTTCTTT.

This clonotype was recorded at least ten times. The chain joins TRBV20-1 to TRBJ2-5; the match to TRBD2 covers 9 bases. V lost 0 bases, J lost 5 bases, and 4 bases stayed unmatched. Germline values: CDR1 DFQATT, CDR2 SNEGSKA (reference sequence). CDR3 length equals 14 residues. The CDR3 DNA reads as TGCAGTGCTAGAGATCATGCGGGAGGGGAGACCCAGTACTTC. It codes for CSARDHAGGETQYF.

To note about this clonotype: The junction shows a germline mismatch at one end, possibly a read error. The CDR3 sequence: CASSPTGTGGPYGYTF. CDR3 bases: TGTGCCAGCAGTCCAACCGGGACAGGGGGACCCTATGGCTACACCTTC. V gene TRBV5-1 combines with J gene TRBJ1-2; the match to TRBD1 covers 11 bases. CDR1 and CDR2 (germline): SGHRS, YFSETQ. The CDR3 spans 16 residues.

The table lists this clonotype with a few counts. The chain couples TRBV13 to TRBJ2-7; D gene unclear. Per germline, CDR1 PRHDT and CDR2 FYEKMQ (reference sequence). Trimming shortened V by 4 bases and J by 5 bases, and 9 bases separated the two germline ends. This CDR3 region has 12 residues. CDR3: CASSSFADEQYF. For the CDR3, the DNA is TGTGCCAGCAGCTCCTTCGCAGACGAGCAGTACTTC.

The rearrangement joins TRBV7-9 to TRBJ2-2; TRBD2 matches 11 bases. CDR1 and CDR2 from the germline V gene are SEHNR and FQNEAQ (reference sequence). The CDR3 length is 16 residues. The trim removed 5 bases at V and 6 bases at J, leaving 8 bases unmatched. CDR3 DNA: TGTGCCAGCAGCCTGTTAGCGGGAGGGCCGCCCGGGGAGCTGTTTTTT. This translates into CASSLLAGGPPGELFF.

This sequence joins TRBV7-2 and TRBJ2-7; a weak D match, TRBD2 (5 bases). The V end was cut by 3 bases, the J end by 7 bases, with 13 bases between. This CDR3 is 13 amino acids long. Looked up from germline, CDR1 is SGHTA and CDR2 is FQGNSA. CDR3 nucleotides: TGTGCCAGCAGCTTTATACTAGGGCAAGAGCAGTACTTC. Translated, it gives CASSFILGQEQYF.

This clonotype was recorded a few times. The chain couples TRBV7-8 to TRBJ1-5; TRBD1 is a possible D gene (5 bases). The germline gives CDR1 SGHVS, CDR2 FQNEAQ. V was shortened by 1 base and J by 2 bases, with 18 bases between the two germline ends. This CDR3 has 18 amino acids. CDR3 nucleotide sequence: TGTGCCAGCAGCTTAGATGCCAGGGAAGTCTTTGGCAATCAGCCCCAGCATTTT. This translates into CASSLDAREVFGNQPQHF.

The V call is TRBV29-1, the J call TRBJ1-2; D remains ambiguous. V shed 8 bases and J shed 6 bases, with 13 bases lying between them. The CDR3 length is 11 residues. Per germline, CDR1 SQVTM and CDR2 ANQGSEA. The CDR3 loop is CSSLGENGYTF. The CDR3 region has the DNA TGCAGCAGCCTCGGGGAGAATGGCTACACCTTC.

CDR3 DNA: TGCGCCAGCAGCTCCCTCGGGACAGGGACCCCCTACGAGCAGTACTTC. It is translated as CASSSLGTGTPYEQYF. V gene TRBV5-1 combines with J gene TRBJ2-7, with 9 positions matching TRBD1. V trimming: 3 bases; J trimming: 2 bases; junction bases outside the gene matches: 9. This CDR3 has 16 amino acids. Germline-derived CDR1 and CDR2 are SGHRS and YFSETQ.

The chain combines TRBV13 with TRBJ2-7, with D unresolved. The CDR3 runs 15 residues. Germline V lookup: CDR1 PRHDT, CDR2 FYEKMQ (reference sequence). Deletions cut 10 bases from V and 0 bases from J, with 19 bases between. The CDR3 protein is CANALLTDYSYEQYF. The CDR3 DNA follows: TGTGCCAACGCCCTCTTAACGGATTACTCCTACGAGCAGTACTTC.

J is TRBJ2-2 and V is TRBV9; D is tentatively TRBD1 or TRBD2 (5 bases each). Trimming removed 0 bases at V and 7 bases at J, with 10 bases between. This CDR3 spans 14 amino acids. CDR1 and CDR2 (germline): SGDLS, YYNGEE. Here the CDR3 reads CASSVVGEIGELFF. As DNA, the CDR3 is TGTGCCAGCAGCGTAGTGGGGGAGATCGGGGAGCTGTTTTTT.

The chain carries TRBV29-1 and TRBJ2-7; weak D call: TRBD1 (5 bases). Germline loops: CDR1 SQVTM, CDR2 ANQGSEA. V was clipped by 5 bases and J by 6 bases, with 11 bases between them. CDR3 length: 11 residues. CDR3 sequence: CSVPYDSEQYF. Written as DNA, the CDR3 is TGCAGCGTTCCTTACGACAGCGAGCAGTACTTC.

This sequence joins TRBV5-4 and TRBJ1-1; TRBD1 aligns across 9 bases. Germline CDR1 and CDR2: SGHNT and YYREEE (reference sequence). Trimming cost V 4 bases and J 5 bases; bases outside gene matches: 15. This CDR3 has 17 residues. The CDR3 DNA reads TGTGCCAGCAGCCGCCCCTTGGAGGGACAGGGAGTTACTGAAGCTTTCTTT. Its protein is CASSRPLEGQGVTEAFF. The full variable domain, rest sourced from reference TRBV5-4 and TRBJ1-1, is ETGVTQSPTHLIKTRGQQVTLRCSSQSGHNTVSWYQQALGQGPQFIFQYYREEENGRGNFPPRFSGLQFPNYSSELNVNALELDDSALYLCASSRPLEGQGVTEAFFGQGTRLTVV.

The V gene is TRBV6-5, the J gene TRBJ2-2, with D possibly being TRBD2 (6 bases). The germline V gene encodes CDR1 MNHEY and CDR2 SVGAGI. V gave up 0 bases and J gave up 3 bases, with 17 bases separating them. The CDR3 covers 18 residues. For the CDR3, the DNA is TGTGCCAGCAGTTACTCCGACGGGAGTGGGGTGGACACCGGGGAGCTGTTTTTT. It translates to CASSYSDGSGVDTGELFF.

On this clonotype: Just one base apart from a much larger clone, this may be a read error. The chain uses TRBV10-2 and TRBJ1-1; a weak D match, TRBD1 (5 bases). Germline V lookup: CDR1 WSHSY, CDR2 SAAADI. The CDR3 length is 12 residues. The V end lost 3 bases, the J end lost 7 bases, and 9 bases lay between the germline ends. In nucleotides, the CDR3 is TGCGCCAGCAGTGACCCAGGGTTTGAAGCTTTCTTT. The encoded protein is CASSDPGFEAFF.

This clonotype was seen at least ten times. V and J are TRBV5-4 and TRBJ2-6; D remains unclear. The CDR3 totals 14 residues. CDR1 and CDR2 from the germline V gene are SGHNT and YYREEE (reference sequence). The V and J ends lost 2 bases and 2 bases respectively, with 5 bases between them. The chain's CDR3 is CASSLGTGANVLTF. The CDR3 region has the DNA TGTGCCAGCAGCTTAGGGACTGGGGCCAACGTCCTGACTTTC.